The 11 T cell receptor beta chains in this list originate from one sample, sequenced in a study of T cells after yellow fever vaccination. TCRdb used MiXCR to reprocess the 5' RACE reads, holding one entry per CDR3 protein. The sample gives about 53,000 distinct CDR3 sequences, 5% to 6.5% of which show up once; roughly 28% is in the top ten. The material sequenced was PBMCs, either bulk or a sorted T-cell subset (CD4+, CD8+, memory, or dextramer-sorted; not recorded which), taken on the day of the yellow fever booster vaccination. The receptors were sampled from a man aged 18-30 years who received the YFV17D yellow fever vaccine.

This chain connects TRBV7-9 to TRBJ2-6, with 7 bases aligning to TRBD1. This CDR3 is 17 amino acids long. Per germline, CDR1 SEHNR and CDR2 FQNEAQ (reference sequence). With 7 bases clipped from V and 5 bases from J, the junction kept 14 bases outside the gene matches. The CDR3: CASNPAMRGQRANVLTF. DNA for the CDR3: TGTGCCAGCAACCCCGCTATGAGGGGGCAGCGGGCCAACGTCCTGACTTTC.

This clonotype was counted only a few times. This sequence joins TRBV4-2 and TRBJ2-5; TRBD2 matches at 9 bases. Trimming at V came to 2 bases and at J to 5 bases, leaving 6 bases not matched to a gene. Germline V gene lookup returns CDR1 LGHNA and CDR2 YNFKEQ. The length of the CDR3 is 15 residues. CDR3 region: CASSQPSGETETQYF. The DNA of the CDR3 is TGTGCCAGCAGCCAACCTAGCGGGGAAACGGAGACCCAGTACTTC.

This sequence joins TRBV12-3 or TRBV12-4 and TRBJ1-1; unclear D gene. The CDR3 consists of 13 residues. Trimming took off 3 bases at V and 9 bases at J, with 14 bases between the two ends. The CDR3 bases are TGTGCCAGCAGTTTTCGTCCGCCTATCAAAGCTTTCTTT. This translates into CASSFRPPIKAFF.

This clonotype was picked up many times. The chain carries TRBV20-1 and TRBJ2-1, with a tentative D call TRBD1 (5 bases). This CDR3 is built from 14 residues. Trimming shortened V by 3 bases and J by 3 bases, and 12 bases separated the two germline ends. Looked up from germline, CDR1 is DFQATT and CDR2 is SNEGSKA (reference sequence). CDR3 amino acids: CSARAQGGYNEQFF. DNA of the CDR3: TGCAGTGCTAGGGCCCAGGGTGGCTACAATGAGCAGTTCTTC.

This clonotype was observed a few times. CDR3 nucleotides: TGTGCCAGCAGCACAGGGACAGGGGAAGGCAATCAGCCCCAGCATTTT. This codes for CASSTGTGEGNQPQHF. The chain employs TRBV7-8 and TRBJ1-5; 10 nucleotides agree with TRBD1. The CDR3 consists of 16 residues. Germline loops: CDR1 SGHVS, CDR2 FQNEAQ. V shed 5 bases and J 2 bases; nucleotides not matched to a gene: 6. The whole variable domain, filled in from reference TRBV7-8 and TRBJ1-5, reads GAGVSQSPRYKVAKRGQDVALRCDPISGHVSLFWYQQALGQGPEFLTYFQNEAQLDKSGLPSDRFFAERPEGSVSTLKIQRTQQEDSAVYLCASSTGTGEGNQPQHFGDGTRLSIL.

This clonotype showed up many times. V is TRBV7-8 and J is TRBJ2-1; TRBD2 aligns across 7 bases. The CDR3 is 15 amino acids. The V and J ends lost 1 base and 7 bases, in that order; junction bases with no gene match: 7. Germline CDR1 reads SGHVS; CDR2 reads FQNEAQ. The CDR3 here is CASSLVSGAGNEQFF. For the CDR3, the DNA is TGTGCCAGCAGCTTAGTCAGCGGGGCTGGGAATGAGCAGTTCTTC.

This clonotype was seen a handful of times. The V gene is TRBV20-1, the J gene TRBJ2-7, with 8 bases matching TRBD2. This CDR3 region has 14 residues. The germline CDR1 and CDR2 sequences are DFQATT and SNEGSKA (reference sequence). V was clipped by 0 bases and J by 7 bases; unmatched bases: 8. The CDR3 DNA is TGCAGTGCTAGAGATGTCGGGGGGGCCGGTGAGCAGTACGTC. It translates to CSARDVGGAGEQYV.

This clonotype was counted ten times or more. The gene calls are TRBV7-3 and TRBJ2-3, with 8 bases matching TRBD1. The length of the CDR3 is 15 residues. The V segment lost 3 bases and the J segment 1 base; nucleotides outside the gene matches: 3. CDR1 and CDR2 (germline): SGHTA, FQGTGA. The CDR3 loop reads CASSFRGPGTDTQYF. The CDR3, as DNA: TGTGCCAGCAGCTTCAGGGGGCCGGGCACAGATACGCAGTATTTT.

This clonotype came up many times. The rearrangement uses TRBV7-2 and TRBJ2-3; D is possibly TRBD1 or TRBD2 (6 bases each). The CDR3 runs to 14 residues. Germline CDR1 and CDR2: SGHTA and FQGNSA. V lost 2 bases, J lost 5 bases, and 11 bases lay in between. In DNA, the CDR3 is TGTGCCAGCAGCTTATGGGGGGCAGGAGATACGCAGTATTTT. This encodes CASSLWGAGDTQYF.

The table lists this clonotype with many counts. The chain links TRBV27 to TRBJ1-4; D unresolved. V dropped 2 bases and J dropped 0 bases, with 7 bases sitting between them. The CDR3 extends over 15 amino acids. The germline V gene encodes CDR1 MNHEY and CDR2 SMNVEV (reference sequence). The CDR3 region has the DNA TGTGCCAGCAGTTTAGCCTTCGCAACTAATGAAAAACTGTTTTTT. The encoded protein is CASSLAFATNEKLFF.

This clonotype was picked up many times. This chain uses TRBV10-3 with TRBJ2-3; 13 bases fit TRBD2. This CDR3 has 17 residues. Looked up from germline, CDR1 is ENHRY and CDR2 is SYGVKD. The V and J ends lost 3 bases and 0 bases, in that order; junction bases with no gene match: 3. DNA of the CDR3: TGTGCCATCAGTGAAGGACTAGCGGGGGAAAGCACAGATACGCAGTATTTT. Encoded protein: CAISEGLAGESTDTQYF.